The clone carrying this T cell receptor (beta chain) was observed once. The data were taken from a study of CD8 T cells in Susac syndrome. CDR1 is SGHRS and CDR2 is YFSETQ in the germline V gene. The CDR3 contains 13 residues. Trimming cost V 4 bases and J 4 bases, with 9 bases left between them. With random hexamers, reverse transcription was performed on about 0.5 to 1 ug of RNA. TCRdb re-called the immunoSEQ multiplex PCR reads with MiXCR, one entry per CDR3 protein. The sample gives some 77,000 distinct CDR3 sequences, roughly 91% of which show up once; roughly 0.56% is in the top ten. The TCR sequence derives from a human donor with Susac syndrome. The chain recombines TRBV5-1 with TRBJ1-5, with a possible D match to TRBD1 (5 bases). Sequencing was carried out using CD4+ T cells from PBMCs. This CDR3 reads CASSAGTNQPQHF. The CDR3 DNA sequence: TGCGCCAGCAGCGCCGGGACGAATCAGCCCCAGCATTTT.